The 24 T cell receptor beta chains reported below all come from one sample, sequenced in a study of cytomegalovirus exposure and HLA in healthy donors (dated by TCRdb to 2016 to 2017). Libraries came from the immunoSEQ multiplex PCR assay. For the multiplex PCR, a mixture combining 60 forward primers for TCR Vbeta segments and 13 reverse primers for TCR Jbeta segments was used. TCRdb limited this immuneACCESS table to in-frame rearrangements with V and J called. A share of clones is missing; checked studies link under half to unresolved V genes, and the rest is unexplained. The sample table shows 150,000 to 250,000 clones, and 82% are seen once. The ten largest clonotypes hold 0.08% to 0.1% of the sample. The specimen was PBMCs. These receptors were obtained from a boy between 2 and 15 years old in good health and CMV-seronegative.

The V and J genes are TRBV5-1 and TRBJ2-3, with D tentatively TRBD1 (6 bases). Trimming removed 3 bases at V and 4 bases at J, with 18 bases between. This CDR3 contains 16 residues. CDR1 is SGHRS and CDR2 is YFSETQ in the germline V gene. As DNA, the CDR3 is TGCGCCAGCAGCTCCAGAGGGGGTAATGTGGCAGATACGCAGTATTTT. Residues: CASSSRGGNVADTQYF.

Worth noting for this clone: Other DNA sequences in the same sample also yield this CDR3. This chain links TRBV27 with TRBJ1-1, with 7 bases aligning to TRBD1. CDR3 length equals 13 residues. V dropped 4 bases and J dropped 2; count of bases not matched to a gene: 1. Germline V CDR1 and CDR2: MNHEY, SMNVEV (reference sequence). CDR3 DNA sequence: TGTGCCAGCAGTTGGACAGGTAACACTGAAGCTTTCTTT. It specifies CASSWTGNTEAFF.

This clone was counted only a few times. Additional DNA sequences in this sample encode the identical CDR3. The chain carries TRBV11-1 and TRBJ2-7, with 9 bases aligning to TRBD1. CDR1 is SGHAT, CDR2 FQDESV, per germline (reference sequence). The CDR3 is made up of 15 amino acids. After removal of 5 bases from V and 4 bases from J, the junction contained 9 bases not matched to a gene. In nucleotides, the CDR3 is TGTGCCAGCAGCATCGCCCGGGACAGGGTTTACGAGCAGTACTTC. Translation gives CASSIARDRVYEQYF.

The CDR3 spells CASSPSVTYNEQFF. CDR3 in DNA: TGTGCCAGCTCACCTTCGGTGACCTACAATGAGCAGTTCTTC. This sequence joins TRBV18 and TRBJ2-1; D is unresolved. The CDR3 is 14 amino acids. Germline CDR1 reads KGHSH; CDR2 reads LQKENI. Trimming took off 3 bases at V and 2 bases at J, with 8 bases between the two ends.

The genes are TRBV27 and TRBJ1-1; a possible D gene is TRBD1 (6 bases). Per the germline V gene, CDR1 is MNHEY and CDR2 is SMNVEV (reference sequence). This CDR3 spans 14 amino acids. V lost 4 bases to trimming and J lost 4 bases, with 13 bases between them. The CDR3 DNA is TGTGCCAGCAGTTCCAACAGGGAGGGCACTGAAGCTTTCTTT. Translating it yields CASSSNREGTEAFF.

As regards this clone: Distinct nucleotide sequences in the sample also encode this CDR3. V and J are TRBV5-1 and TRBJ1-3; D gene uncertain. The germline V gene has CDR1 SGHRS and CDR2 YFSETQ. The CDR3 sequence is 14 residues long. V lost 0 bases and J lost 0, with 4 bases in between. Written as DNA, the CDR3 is TGCGCCAGCAGCTTGGGGGCCTCTGGAAACACCATATATTTT. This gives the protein CASSLGASGNTIYF.

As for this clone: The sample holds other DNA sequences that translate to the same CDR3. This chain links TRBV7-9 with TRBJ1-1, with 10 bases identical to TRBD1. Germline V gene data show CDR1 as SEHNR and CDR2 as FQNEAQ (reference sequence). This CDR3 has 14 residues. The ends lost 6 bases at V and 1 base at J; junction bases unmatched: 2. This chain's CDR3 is CASSGDRGNTEAFF. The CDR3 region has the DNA TGTGCCAGCAGTGGGGACAGGGGGAACACTGAAGCTTTCTTT. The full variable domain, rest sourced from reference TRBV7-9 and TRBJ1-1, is DTGVSQNPRHKITKRGQNVTFRCDPISEHNRLYWYRQTLGQGPEFLTYFQNEAQLEKSRLLSDRFSAERPKGSFSTLEIQRTEQGDSAMYLCASSGDRGNTEAFFGQGTRLTVV.

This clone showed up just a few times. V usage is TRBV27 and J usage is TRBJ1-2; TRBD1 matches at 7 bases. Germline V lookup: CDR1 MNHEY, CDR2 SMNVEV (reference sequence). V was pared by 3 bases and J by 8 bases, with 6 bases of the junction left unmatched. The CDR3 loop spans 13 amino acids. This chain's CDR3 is CASSFSDRTGYTF. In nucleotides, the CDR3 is TGTGCCAGCAGTTTTTCGGACAGGACGGGCTACACCTTC.

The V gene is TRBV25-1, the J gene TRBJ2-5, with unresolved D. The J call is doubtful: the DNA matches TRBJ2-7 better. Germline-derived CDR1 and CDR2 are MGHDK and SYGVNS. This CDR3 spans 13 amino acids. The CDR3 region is CASSEYRRYEQYF. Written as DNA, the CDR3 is TGTGCCAGCAGTGAATATCGAAGATACGAGCAGTACTTC.

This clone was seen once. CDR3: CASSLAGLAGGGLGTDTQYF. The CDR3 coding sequence is TGTGCCAGCAGCTTAGCAGGACTAGCGGGGGGGGGCTTGGGCACAGATACGCAGTATTTT. J is TRBJ2-3 and V is TRBV13, with 15 bases identical to TRBD2. The CDR3 is made up of 20 amino acids. The V segment lost 1 base and the J segment 1 base; nucleotides outside the gene matches: 9. Per the germline V gene, CDR1 is PRHDT and CDR2 is FYEKMQ (reference sequence).

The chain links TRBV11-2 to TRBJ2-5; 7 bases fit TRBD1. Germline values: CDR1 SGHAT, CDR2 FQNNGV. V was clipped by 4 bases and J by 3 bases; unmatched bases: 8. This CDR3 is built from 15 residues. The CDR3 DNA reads TGTGCCAGCAGCTCGACAGGGCCGATCGAAGAGACCCAGTACTTC. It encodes CASSSTGPIEETQYF.

The CDR3 nucleotides are TGTGCCAGCAGCTCCCAGTCGGGCTATGGCTACACCTTC. Translated, it gives CASSSQSGYGYTF. The gene calls are TRBV7-9 and TRBJ1-2; the D is unclear. The V gene lost 4 bases and the J gene lost 4 bases, with 10 bases spanning the gap. The CDR3 is 13 amino acids. Germline values: CDR1 SEHNR, CDR2 FQNEAQ (reference sequence). Full variable domain (missing parts from reference TRBV7-9 and TRBJ1-2): DTGVSQNPRHKITKRGQNVTFRCDPISEHNRLYWYRQTLGQGPEFLTYFQNEAQLEKSRLLSDRFSAERPKGSFSTLEIQRTEQGDSAMYLCASSSQSGYGYTFGSGTRLTVV.

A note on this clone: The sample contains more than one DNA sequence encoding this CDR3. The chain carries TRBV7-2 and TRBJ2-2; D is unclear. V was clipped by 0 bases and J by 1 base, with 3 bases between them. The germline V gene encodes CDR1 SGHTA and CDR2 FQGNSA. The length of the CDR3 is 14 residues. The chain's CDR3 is CASSLARNTGELFF. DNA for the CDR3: TGTGCCAGCAGCTTAGCCAGGAACACCGGGGAGCTGTTTTTT. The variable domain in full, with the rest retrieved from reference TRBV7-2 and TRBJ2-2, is GAGVSQSPSNKVTEKGKDVELRCDPISGHTALYWYRQSLGQGLEFLIYFQGNSAPDKSGLPSDRFSAERTGGSVSTLTIQRTQQEDSAVYLCASSLARNTGELFFGEGSRLTVL.

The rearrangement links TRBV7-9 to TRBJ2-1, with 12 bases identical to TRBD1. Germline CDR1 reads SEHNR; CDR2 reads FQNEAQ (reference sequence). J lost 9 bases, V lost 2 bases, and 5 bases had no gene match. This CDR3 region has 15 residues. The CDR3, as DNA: TGTGCCAGCAGCTTAACGGGACAGGGGGCTGGTGAGCAGTTCTTC. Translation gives CASSLTGQGAGEQFF.

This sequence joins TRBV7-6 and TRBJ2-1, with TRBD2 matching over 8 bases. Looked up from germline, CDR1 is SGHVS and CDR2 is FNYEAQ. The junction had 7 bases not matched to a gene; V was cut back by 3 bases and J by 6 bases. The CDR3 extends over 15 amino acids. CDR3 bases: TGTGCCAGCAGCTTGAGCGGGGGCTCGTTCAATGAGCAGTTCTTC. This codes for CASSLSGGSFNEQFF.

The CDR3 DNA follows: TGTGCCTGGAGGCTTAAACCGGGACAGGGGAGCGGGGAGCTGTTTTTT. Translating it yields CAWRLKPGQGSGELFF. The J gene is TRBJ2-2, the V gene TRBV30; TRBD1 matches 10 bases. Germline CDR1 and CDR2: GTSNPN and SVGIG (reference sequence). The CDR3 has 16 residues. With V trimmed by 3 bases and J by 7 bases, 11 bases remained unmatched. Using reference TRBV30 and TRBJ2-2 for the parts outside the CDR3, the full variable domain is SQTIHQWPATLVQPVGSPLSLECTVEGTSNPNLYWYRQAAGRGLQLLFYSVGIGQISSEVPQNLSASRPQDRQFILSSKKLLLSDSGFYLCAWRLKPGQGSGELFFGEGSRLTVL.

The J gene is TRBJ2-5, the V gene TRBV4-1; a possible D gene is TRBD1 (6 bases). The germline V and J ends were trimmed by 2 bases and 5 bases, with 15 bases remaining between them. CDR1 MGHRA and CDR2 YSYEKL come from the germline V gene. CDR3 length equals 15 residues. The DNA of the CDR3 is TGCGCCAGCAGCCAAACTCAGGGGTCCGGGGAGACCCAGTACTTC. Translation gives CASSQTQGSGETQYF.

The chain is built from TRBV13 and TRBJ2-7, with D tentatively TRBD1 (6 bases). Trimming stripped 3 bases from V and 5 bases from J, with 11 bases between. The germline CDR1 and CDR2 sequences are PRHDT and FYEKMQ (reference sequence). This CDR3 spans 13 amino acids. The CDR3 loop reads CASSFITGNEQYF. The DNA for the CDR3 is TGTGCCAGCAGCTTCATTACAGGGAACGAGCAGTACTTC.

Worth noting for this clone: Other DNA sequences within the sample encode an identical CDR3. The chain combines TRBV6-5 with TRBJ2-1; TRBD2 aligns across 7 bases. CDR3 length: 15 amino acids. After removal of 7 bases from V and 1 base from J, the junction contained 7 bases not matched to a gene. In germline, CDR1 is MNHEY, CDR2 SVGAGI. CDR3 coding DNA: TGTGCCAGCAACCCCGGCGGGAGTTCCTACAATGAGCAGTTCTTC. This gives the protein CASNPGGSSYNEQFF.

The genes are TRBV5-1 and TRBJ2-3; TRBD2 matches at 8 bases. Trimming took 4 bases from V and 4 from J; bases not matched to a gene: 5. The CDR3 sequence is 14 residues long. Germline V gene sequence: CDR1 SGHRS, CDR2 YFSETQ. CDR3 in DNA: TGCGCCAGCAGCACTACTAGCGGCGCAGATACGCAGTATTTT. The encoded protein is CASSTTSGADTQYF.

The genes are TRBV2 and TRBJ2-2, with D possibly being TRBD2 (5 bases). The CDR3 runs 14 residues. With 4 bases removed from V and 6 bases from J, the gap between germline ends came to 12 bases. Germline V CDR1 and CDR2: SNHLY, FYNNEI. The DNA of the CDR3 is TGTGCCAGCAGTGCGTTAGCGACCGCCGGGGAGCTGTTTTTT. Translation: CASSALATAGELFF.

The chain's CDR3 is CASSKGLAGTDTQYF. CDR3 DNA: TGTGCCAGCAGCAAAGGACTAGCGGGCACAGATACGCAGTATTTT. The gene calls are TRBV5-6 and TRBJ2-3; 10 nucleotides align to TRBD2. Germline lookup yields CDR1 SGHDT and CDR2 YYEEEE. The CDR3 totals 15 residues. Losses at the gene ends were 4 bases for V and 1 base for J; bases not matched to a gene: 3. The full variable domain, rest sourced from reference TRBV5-6 and TRBJ2-3, is DAGVTQSPTHLIKTRGQQVTLRCSPKSGHDTVSWYQQALGQGPQFIFQYYEEEERQRGNFPDRFSGHQFPNYSSELNVNALLLGDSALYLCASSKGLAGTDTQYFGPGTRLTVL.

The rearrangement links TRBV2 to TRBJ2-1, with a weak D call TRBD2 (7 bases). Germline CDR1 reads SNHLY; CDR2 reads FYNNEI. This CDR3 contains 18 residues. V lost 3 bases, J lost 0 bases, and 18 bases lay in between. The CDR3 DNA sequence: TGTGCCAGCAGTGAGGGGAGGCGGGGGCGCCCCTCCTACAATGAGCAGTTCTTC. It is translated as CASSEGRRGRPSYNEQFF.

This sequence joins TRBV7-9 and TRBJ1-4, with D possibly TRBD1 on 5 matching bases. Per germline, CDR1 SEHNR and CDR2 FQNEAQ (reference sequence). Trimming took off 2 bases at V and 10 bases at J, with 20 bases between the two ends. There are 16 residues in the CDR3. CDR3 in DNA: TGTGCCAGCAGCTTACCAGCGGGGCCTGGGGTCGTAAAACTGTTTTTT. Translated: CASSLPAGPGVVKLFF.